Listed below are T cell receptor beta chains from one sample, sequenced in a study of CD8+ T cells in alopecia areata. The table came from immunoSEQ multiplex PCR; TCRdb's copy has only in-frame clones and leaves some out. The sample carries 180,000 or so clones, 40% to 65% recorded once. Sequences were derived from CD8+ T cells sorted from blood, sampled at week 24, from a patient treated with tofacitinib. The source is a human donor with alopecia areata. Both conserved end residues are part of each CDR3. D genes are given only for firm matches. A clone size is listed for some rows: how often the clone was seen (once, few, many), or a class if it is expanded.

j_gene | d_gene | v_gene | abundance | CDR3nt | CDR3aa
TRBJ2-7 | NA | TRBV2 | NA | TGTGCCAGCAGGGGGGACGCTGATCGGGAGCAGTACTTC | CASRGDADREQYF
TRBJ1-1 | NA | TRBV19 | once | TGTGCCAGTACCGCGGGTCCTGAAGCTTTCTTT | CASTAGPEAFF
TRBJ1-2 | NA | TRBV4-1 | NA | TGCGCCAGCAGCCAAGATTCAAGGGGGTACTATGGCTACACCTTC | CASSQDSRGYYGYTF
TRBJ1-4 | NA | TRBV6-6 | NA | TGTGCCAGCAGTCTCGTCTCCCTGAGGGAAAAACTGTTTTTT | CASSLVSLREKLFF
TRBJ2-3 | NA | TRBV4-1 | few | TGCGCCAGCAGCCAAGTTAGTGGGGCAGATACGCAGTATTTT | CASSQVSGADTQYF
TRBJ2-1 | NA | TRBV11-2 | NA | TGTGCCAGCAGCGTATCGGAGGGGGCCTACAATGAGCAGTTCTTC | CASSVSEGAYNEQFF
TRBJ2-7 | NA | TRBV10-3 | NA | TGTGCCATCATGGCAGGGACGGGTGAGCAGTACTTC | CAIMAGTGEQYF
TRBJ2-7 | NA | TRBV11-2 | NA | TGTGCCAGCAGCTTTGGGCCATCCTACGAGCAGTACTTC | CASSFGPSYEQYF
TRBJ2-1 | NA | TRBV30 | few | TGTGCCTGGAGTGGGCAGGGAAATGAGCAGTTCTTC | CAWSGQGNEQFF
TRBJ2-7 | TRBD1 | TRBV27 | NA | TGTACATCCGGGACAGGGACCGAGCAGTACTTC | CTSGTGTEQYF
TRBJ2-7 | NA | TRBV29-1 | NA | TGCAGCGTTACTTTACGCAGCTCCTACGAGCAGTACTTC | CSVTLRSSYEQYF
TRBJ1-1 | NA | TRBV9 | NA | TGTGCCAGCAGCGCCCCGGGGGTCAACACTGAAGCTTTCTTT | CASSAPGVNTEAFF
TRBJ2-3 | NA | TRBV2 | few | TGTGCCAGTTTGAAGGGACGGCTTACTAGCACAGATACGCAGTATTTT | CASLKGRLTSTDTQYF
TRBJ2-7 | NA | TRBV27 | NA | TGTGCCAGCAGTCCACCGACCTACGAGCAGTACTTC | CASSPPTYEQYF
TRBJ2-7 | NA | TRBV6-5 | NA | TGTGCCAGCAGTTATGTAGGGGGCTACGAGCAGTACTTC | CASSYVGGYEQYF
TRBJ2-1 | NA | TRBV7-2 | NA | TGTGCCAGCAGCTGGGTGGGAAGTGAGCAGTTCTTC | CASSWVGSEQFF
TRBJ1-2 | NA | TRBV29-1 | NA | TGCAGCGTCCCGGGTGGAACGGGCGGCTACACCTTC | CSVPGGTGGYTF
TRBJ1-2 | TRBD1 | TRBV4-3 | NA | TGCGCCAGCAGCCAAGATGGAGGGGGCGTCTATGGCTACACCTTC | CASSQDGGGVYGYTF
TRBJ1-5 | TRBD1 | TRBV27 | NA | TGTGCCAGCAGTTCCCCGGGACAGGGGAGCAATCAGCCCCAGCATTTT | CASSSPGQGSNQPQHF
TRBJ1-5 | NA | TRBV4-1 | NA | TGCGCCAGCAGCCAAGGGGGAGAGGGTATCAAGCCCCAGCATTTT | CASSQGGEGIKPQHF
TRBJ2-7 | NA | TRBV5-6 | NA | TGTGCCAGCAGCTTCGCCGACAAGTTCTACGAGCAGTACTTC | CASSFADKFYEQYF
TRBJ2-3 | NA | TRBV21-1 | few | TGTGCCAGCAGCAAACCGGGAGGGTTTGGCACAGATACGCAGTATTTT | CASSKPGGFGTDTQYF
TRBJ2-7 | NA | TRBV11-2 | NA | TGTGCCAGCAGCTTAGTAGGCCCCCGGGAGCAGTACTTC | CASSLVGPREQYF
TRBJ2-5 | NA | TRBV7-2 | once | TGTGCCAGCAGCTTAGCCCGAGGACAGTGGGAGACCCAGTACTTC | CASSLARGQWETQYF
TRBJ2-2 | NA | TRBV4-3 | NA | TGCGCCAGCAGCCAAGATGGGACCGGGGAGCTGTTTTTT | CASSQDGTGELFF
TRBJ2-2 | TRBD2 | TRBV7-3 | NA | TGTGCCAGCAGCTTATCCCCGGGAGGGGCGAACACCGGGGAGCTGTTTTTT | CASSLSPGGANTGELFF
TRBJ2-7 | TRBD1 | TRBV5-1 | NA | TGCGCCAGCAGCGCCGGACAGGGGAACGAGCAGTACTTC | CASSAGQGNEQYF
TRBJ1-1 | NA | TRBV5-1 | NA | TGCGCCAGCAGTAAAAGGATACCAGGGGACACTGAAGCTTTCTTT | CASSKRIPGDTEAFF
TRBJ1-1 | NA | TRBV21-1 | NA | TGTGCCAGCAGAAAAGCTCAGACAGGGGTAGGTGAAGCTTTCTTT | CASRKAQTGVGEAFF
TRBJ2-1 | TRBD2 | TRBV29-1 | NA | TGCAGCGTTGTGGGACTAGCGGATTACAATGAGCAGTTCTTC | CSVVGLADYNEQFF
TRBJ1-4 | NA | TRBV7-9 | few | TGTGCCAGCAGCGATAGGGAGGACGAAAAACTGTTTTTT | CASSDREDEKLFF
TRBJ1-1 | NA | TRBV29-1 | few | TGCAGCGTTGTGGGCGGGCCCGGGGGAGCTTTCTTT | CSVVGGPGGAFF
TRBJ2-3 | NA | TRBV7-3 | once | TGTGCCAGCAGCTTACAGGGTCGAAATCGAGATACGCAGTATTTT | CASSLQGRNRDTQYF
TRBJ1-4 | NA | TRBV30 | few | TGTGCCTGGAACAGTGTAAGGGGTCTGTTTTTT | CAWNSVRGLFF
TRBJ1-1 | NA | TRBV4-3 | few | TGCGCCAGCAGCCAGGATGTGGCGGGAGCGGGCACTGAAGCTTTCTTT | CASSQDVAGAGTEAFF
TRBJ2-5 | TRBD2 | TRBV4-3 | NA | TGCGCCAGCAGCCAAGCTACTAGCGGGGGCCACGAAGAGACCCAGTACTTC | CASSQATSGGHEETQYF
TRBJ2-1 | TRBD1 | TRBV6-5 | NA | TGTGCCAGCAGTACTGGACAGGGATCCTACAATGAGCAGTTCTTC | CASSTGQGSYNEQFF
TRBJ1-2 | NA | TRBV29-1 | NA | TGCAGCGCCCGAAACAGGGAACACTATGGCTACACCTTC | CSARNREHYGYTF
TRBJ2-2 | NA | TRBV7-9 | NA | TGTGCCAGCAGCTCAGGGGGGACCGGGGAGCTGTTTTTT | CASSSGGTGELFF
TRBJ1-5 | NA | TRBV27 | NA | TGTGCCAGCAGTTCCGGATCAGTGAGGAGCAATCAGCCCCAGCATTTT | CASSSGSVRSNQPQHF
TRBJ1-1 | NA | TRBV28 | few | TGTGCCAGCTCTTTCGGGACGGAAGAAGCTTTCTTT | CASSFGTEEAFF
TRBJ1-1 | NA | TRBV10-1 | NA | TGCGCCAGCAGTGATTCCAGAGAAGCTTTCTTT | CASSDSREAFF
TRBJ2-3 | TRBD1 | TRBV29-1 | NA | TGCAGCGTTGAAACGGACAGGGGGGGAGATACGCAGTATTTT | CSVETDRGGDTQYF
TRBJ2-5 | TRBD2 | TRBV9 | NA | TGTGCCAGCAGCCCGGGGGGGTCGGGCTGGGAGACCCAGTACTTC | CASSPGGSGWETQYF
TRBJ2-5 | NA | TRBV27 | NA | TGTGCCAGCAGTTCCGGACTTGGTGAGACCCAGTACTTC | CASSSGLGETQYF
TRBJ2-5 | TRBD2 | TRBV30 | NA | TGTGCCTGGGAAGCGGGGGCTGAGACCCAGTACTTC | CAWEAGAETQYF
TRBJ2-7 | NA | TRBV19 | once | TGTGCCAGTAGTGACCTTTTCGGGACAAACCACTACGAGCAGTACTTC | CASSDLFGTNHYEQYF